These 2 T cell receptor beta chains were all obtained from the same sample, sequenced in a study of blood T cell repertoires in COVID-19. Generated by immunoSEQ multiplex PCR, the TCRdb table keeps only in-frame clones and is missing some. The table has about 330,000 clones, around nine tenths seen once. Sequenced input: peripheral blood. The receptors derive from a woman aged 50 to 60 with active or convalescent COVID-19.

This chain joins TRBV19 and TRBJ2-1; D is possibly TRBD1 (6 bases). V lost 4 bases, J lost 2 bases, and 18 bases lay in between. This CDR3 spans 17 amino acids. The germline CDR1 and CDR2 sequences are LNHDA and SQIVND (reference sequence). CDR3 nucleotide sequence: TGTGCCAGTAGTAGGCCCAACAGGGAAACCCCCTACAATGAGCAGTTCTTC. Translated: CASSRPNRETPYNEQFF.

The chain employs TRBV14 and TRBJ2-5; 8 nucleotides line up with TRBD2. The CDR3 consists of 18 residues. V gave up 3 bases and J gave up 1 base; unmatched junction bases: 13. CDR1 and CDR2 from the germline V gene are SGHDN and FVKESK. The CDR3 reads CASSQDPLEAGGQETQYF. The DNA of the CDR3 is TGTGCCAGCAGCCAGGATCCCTTGGAGGCGGGGGGCCAAGAGACCCAGTACTTC.